This T cell receptor beta chain was profiled in a study of T cell changes during pregnancy in multiple sclerosis. This clone has just one count. The CDR3 contains 15 residues. Germline loops: CDR1 SGHTA, CDR2 FQGNSA. V was trimmed by 1 base and J by 2 bases, leaving 10 bases between them. Method: immunoSEQ multiplex PCR; TCRdb's copy keeps in-frame clones and lacks some. Of roughly 50,000 clones listed, roughly 94% were seen once; the top ten hold 3% to 3.5%. The source is a female donor with multiple sclerosis, enrolled in a pregnancy study. Material: CD8+ T cells from peripheral blood mononuclear cells, obtained in the third trimester of pregnancy. This rearrangement joins TRBV7-2 to TRBJ2-3; TRBD2 might be the D (5 bases). CDR3 amino acids: CASSLVVGDTDTQYF. In nucleotides, the CDR3 is TGTGCCAGCAGCTTAGTAGTGGGAGACACAGATACGCAGTATTTT. Drawing the rest from reference TRBV7-2 and TRBJ2-3, the complete variable domain is GAGVSQSPSNKVTEKGKDVELRCDPISGHTALYWYRQSLGQGLEFLIYFQGNSAPDKSGLPSDRFSAERTGGSVSTLTIQRTQQEDSAVYLCASSLVVGDTDTQYFGPGTRLTVL.